This paragraph covers one TCR beta chain sequence. Its antigen is unknown. There are no base qualities to consult, and no much larger clone falls within one base. Library preparation was by the immunoSEQ multiplex PCR assay. A mixture of 60 forward primers for TCR Vbeta segments and 13 reverse primers for TCR Jbeta segments was used in the multiplex PCR. The CDR3 region of rearranged TCR beta genes was amplified from genomic DNA with a multiplex PCR assay. The Illumina HiSeq System was used to sequence the amplified TCR beta libraries as 87-base-pair reads. As for the original processing: A later analysis counted approximately 84 million unique TCR beta chains across the 666 repertoires, and 9 million to 14 million of these chains were shared by at least two donors. Raw reads were error-corrected and collapsed into unique sequences by a nearest-neighbor algorithm in which closely related sequences were merged to remove PCR and sequencing errors. CDR3 sequences were aligned to IMGT reference sequences to assign V, D and J gene segments. For a sequence to be retained, at least a six-nucleotide match to both a V gene segment and a J gene segment was required. Rearrangements were classified as productive when the CDR3 lacked stop codons and remained in frame with V and J, and all other rearrangements were classified as non-productive. Following IMGT convention, CDR3 was defined as the stretch from the second conserved V-encoded cysteine up to the conserved J-encoded phenylalanine. The earlier analysis of about 590 of the donors excluded sequences that lacked an unambiguous match to a single V gene segment. In an earlier analysis of a few hundred of the donors, a V segment was called functional when productive rearrangements were above 56.7%, and segregating when the standard deviation between donors exceeded 5%. To diagnose cytomegalovirus status from the catalog of TCR beta chain sequences, a statistical classification framework was built. V and J gene assignment, in a later analysis, came from comparing TCR nucleotide sequences with IMGT/GENE-DB human TR gene sequences. Using the TCRdist pipeline, a later analysis assigned CDR3 sequences along with most-parsimonious VDJ recombination scenarios. In a later analysis, each TCR beta chain was defined by its CDR3 amino acid sequence together with its V-gene family, and reads without a unique V-gene family were excluded. To address suspected cross-contamination and a sequencing artifact, a later analysis removed approximately 590 highly shared, low-generation-probability nucleotide sequences. In a later analysis, a clonal expansion index for each public chain was calculated from normalized within-repertoire ranks of inferred template counts. A later analysis computed generation probabilities with a VDJ recombination model fitted to out-of-frame rearrangements, and checked the results against IGoR. In a later analysis, hypergeometric tests were used to score TCR-TCR, TCR-HLA and TCR-CMV co-occurrence, with a repertoire-size bias correction applied to TCR pairs. To estimate false discovery rates, a later analysis permuted the HLA or CMV assignments 20 times. In a later analysis, co-occurring TCRs were grouped using DBSCAN, and TCRdist sequence similarity was added for clustering within HLA-allele-positive subsets. Co-occurrence clustering excluded repertoires with fewer than 30,000 or more than 120,000 public chains, plus five with anomalous nucleotide sharing. This immuneACCESS table, as held by TCRdb, lists in-frame sequences with V and J called but not all clones. Of the missing ones, under half trace to an unresolved V gene in checked studies; the others have no known cause. The DNA gave D and trimming, while V, J and clone size come from that table. For this sample the table gives fewer than 90,000 clones, of which 70% to 80% were detected only once. The ten largest clones add up to roughly 15% of the sample.

The data derive from a study of cytomegalovirus exposure and HLA in healthy donors (dated by TCRdb to about 2017). With regard to the full study: In an earlier analysis of fewer than 750 of the donors, approximately 260 Gb of sequence data and 90 million to 120 million unique TCR beta sequences from roughly 200 million T cells were reported. An early release that covered approximately 600 HLA-typed donors contained approximately 300 gigabases of sequencing data and tens of millions of unique TCR sequences. The genetic ancestry cluster associated with self-reported Caucasian donors included 81% of the approximately 400 genotyped donors. The study was designed to test whether signatures of past pathogen exposure could be identified by cataloging public T cell receptors. The study profiled the T cell repertoires of hundreds of subjects by immunosequencing and related them to cytomegalovirus serostatus. A separate validation cohort of approximately 130 different subjects was used in addition to the roughly 700-subject first cohort. The study combined high-throughput TCR immunosequencing, statistical association of individual TCRs with disease status, and machine learning to predict cytomegalovirus infection status. A later analysis re-analyzed previously published TCR beta repertoires from hundreds of donors and added high-resolution HLA genotyping to study TCR occurrence patterns. Rather than drawing on any new phenotypic data, the later analysis identified candidate immune exposures from TCR beta sequences and the way those sequences occurred across donors. To decide whether each TCR beta V gene segment behaved as functional or pseudogenic, an earlier analysis of 587 of the donors relied on high-throughput TCR beta sequencing. Alongside the repertoire data, information on donor age, sex, ethnicity and CMV serostatus was compiled. A later genetic analysis took genome-wide SNP genotypes for about three fifths of the roughly 670 donors and used that subset as a discovery cohort. Every discovery cohort repertoire had been produced on one sequencing platform. HLA typing covered class I and class II loci at four-digit resolution. The number of typed donors differed by locus: about 620-630 for A, B, C, DRB1 and DQB1; 522 for DQA1; about 600 for DPA1; and around 470 for DPB1. A few DR-DQ haplotypes were treated as single units for association and clustering because of strong linkage in the cohort. Among some 410 genotyped donors of the cohort, an average of about 240,000 unique TCR beta nucleotide sequences was sequenced per donor, of which about 19% were non-productive.

The CDR3 sequence holds 15 residues, the cysteine and phenylalanine included. Just CDR3 DNA is preserved here, 45 bases in frame from base 1. The cohort consisted of 600 to 750 healthy bone marrow donors. Cohort members were all nominally healthy when sampled, although unrecorded immune exposures were likely present. The donor tested CMV seropositive, placing the donor among the 290 or so seropositive members of the cohort. A peripheral blood sample was provided by each donor, and peripheral blood mononuclear cells were used for TCR beta sequencing. The Qiagen DNeasy Blood Extraction Kit was used to extract genomic DNA from the blood cell samples. Beyond this particular receptor, the publication reports: In a later analysis, HLA-associated TCR beta chains were found to be more clonally expanded and to have lower generation probabilities than equally common non-associated chains. The sequencing pipeline was judged likely to have produced a cluster of highly shared sequence variants as a technical artifact. A total of some 180 TCR beta chains were listed by the study as associated with cytomegalovirus. The classifier was reported to diagnose cytomegalovirus status with high specificity and sensitivity in both the original and validation cohorts. An earlier analysis of some 590 of the donors showed that most TCR beta V segments appeared in productive rearrangements either about 87% or about 30% of the time, which broadly matched IMGT annotations. In a later analysis, TCR association rates were found to vary across HLA loci, with the most associated TCRs seen for DRB1 alleles and the fewest for HLA-C alleles. Because some donors lacked HLA typing at each locus, the association tests relied only on the typed subset. Three of the identified cytomegalovirus-associated TCR beta chains were confirmed in vitro to be specific for cytomegalovirus antigens. About 17 rarely observed V segments, including chromosome 9 orphons, were excluded from the earlier analysis of several hundred of the donors because counts were too low. According to a later analysis, most CMV-associated TCR beta chains appeared to be HLA-restricted, and the HLA associations seemed to be driven largely by CMV exposure. Some IMGT-functional V segments, including TRBV6-2 and TRBV6-3, could not be told apart with the 87-base-pair reads, so those segments were excluded. The only immune exposure information available for the cohort was CMV serostatus. While some public TCRs were present in many individuals, most TCR sequences turned up only very rarely across donors. A later analysis associated about 17,000 TCR beta sequences with specific HLA alleles at a false discovery rate of 0.05. When HLA alleles, especially DR and DQ, strongly co-occurred, attributing TCR associations to individual alleles was difficult. Only TCR beta chains were sequenced in this cohort, and the absence of alpha or paired-chain data limited detectable features. A later analysis reported that several top co-occurrence clusters appeared linked to parvovirus B19, influenza, CMV and Epstein-Barr virus. An association between a missense DCLRE1C variant and V-gene and J-gene trimming of TCR beta chains was found in a later genetic analysis and replicated in an independent cohort. According to the authors, the approach could potentially be generalized to other disease states and immunological phenotypes. Sequencing depth was assumed to be roughly uniform across donors in the presence/absence analyses, though that assumption may not hold. Linkage disequilibrium might explain the correlated functional status among segregating V segments, but an unknown experimental factor could not be excluded. In a later genetic analysis, fewer N-insertions in productive TCRs were reported among donors in an Asian-associated ancestry cluster than the approximately 630-donor mean. A further reported finding was that TCR beta sequences accurately predicted the HLA-A and HLA-B alleles for most subjects in the first cohort.

The rearrangement joined TRBV1 to TRBJ1-2. TRBV1 is noted as a pseudogene. The receptor comes from a woman aged 40 to 49 in good health and CMV-seropositive. Sequenced sample: PBMCs. The DNA sequence reads TGCACCAGCAGCCAAATAACCCTAGTTAACTATGGCTACACCTTC. The encoded protein is CTSSQITLVNYGYTF.